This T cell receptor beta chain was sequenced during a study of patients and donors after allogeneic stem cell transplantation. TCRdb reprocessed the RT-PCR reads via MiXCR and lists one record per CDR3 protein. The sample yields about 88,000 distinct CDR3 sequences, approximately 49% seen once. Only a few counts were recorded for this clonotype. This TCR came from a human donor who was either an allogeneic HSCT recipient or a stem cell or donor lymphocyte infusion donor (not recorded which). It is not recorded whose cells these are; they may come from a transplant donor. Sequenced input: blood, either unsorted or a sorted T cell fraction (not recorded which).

Written as DNA, the CDR3 is TGTGCCATCAGTTCAGCTATGAACACTGAAGCTTTCTTT. It yields the protein CAISSAMNTEAFF. The V and J genes are TRBV10-3 and TRBJ1-1; D uncertain. Germline V gene sequence: CDR1 ENHRY, CDR2 SYGVKD. The ends were cut back, 5 bases at V and 0 bases at J, with 7 bases in the middle. This CDR3 contains 13 residues.